Listed here is a single T cell receptor (beta chain). Its matching antigen is unknown. Researchers made TCR cDNA using 5'RACE template switching, and this step added a universal primer site and UMIs. MiXCR, run by TCRdb on the 5' RACE reads, gives a single entry per CDR3 protein. This table has hundreds of thousands of distinct CDR3 sequences, approximately 21% appearing once. This sample is drawn from a study of T cells after yellow fever vaccination. Per the germline V gene, CDR1 is LGHNA and CDR2 is YSLEER. The CDR3 is made up of 16 amino acids. Unmatched junction bases numbered 3, after V lost 0 bases and J lost 3 bases. Study observations and caveats: A faster peak, day 5 versus 15, was reached by the weaker secondary response.

The input for sequencing was PBMCs, taken 15 days after the yellow fever booster vaccination. The V and J genes are TRBV4-3 and TRBJ2-1; 9 bases line up with TRBD1. This sequence was found in a man aged 25-45 years who received the YFV17D yellow fever vaccine. The chain's CDR3 is CASSQDRTGVYNEQFF. CDR3 nucleotides: TGCGCCAGCAGCCAAGACAGGACAGGGGTCTACAATGAGCAGTTCTTC.